This T cell receptor (beta chain) derives from a study of blood T cell repertoires in COVID-19. At the level of the study: Acute-phase and convalescent COVID-19 samples originated in the United States, Italy and Spain. PBMCs, B-cell-depleted T cells, or T cells were the source of the cDNA or gDNA that made up the material.

Details on this clone: Mismatch with germline at one junction end may stem from a read error.

Authors' methods: From reference gene primer amplification, estimates of nucleated cell counts were derived. Some clones are missing from TCRdb's copy, which holds only in-frame ones; the method was immunoSEQ multiplex PCR. The V and J calls and clone size are taken from that table; D and trimming were inferred from the DNA. The sample contains 350,000 to 450,000 clones, approximately 81% of which appear only once. This sequence originates from a woman younger than 30 with acute or convalescent COVID-19. Sequencing input: peripheral blood.

The CDR3 sequence is CASRQAGGYEKLFF. The DNA for the CDR3 is TGTGCCAGCAGGCAAGCAGGGGGTTATGAAAAACTGTTTTTT. This chain uses TRBV3-1 (or the pseudogene TRBV3-2) with TRBJ1-4; 7 positions match TRBD1. The CDR3 sequence is 14 residues long. The germline gives CDR1 LGHDT, CDR2 YNNKEL (reference sequence).